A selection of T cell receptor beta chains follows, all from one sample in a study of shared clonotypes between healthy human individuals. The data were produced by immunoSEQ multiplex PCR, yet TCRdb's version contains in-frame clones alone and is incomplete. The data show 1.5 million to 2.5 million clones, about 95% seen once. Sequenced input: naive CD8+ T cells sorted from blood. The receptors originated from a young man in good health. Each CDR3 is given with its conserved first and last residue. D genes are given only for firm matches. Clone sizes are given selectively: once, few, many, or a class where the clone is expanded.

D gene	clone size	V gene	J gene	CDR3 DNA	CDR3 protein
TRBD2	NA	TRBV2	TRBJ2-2	TGTGCCAGCAGTCCACCCCAGCGGGGGAACACCGGGGAGCTGTTTTTT	CASSPPQRGNTGELFF
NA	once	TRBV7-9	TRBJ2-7	TGTGCCAGCAGCCCCCCCGGGACTCCGTTTCACGAGCAGTACTTC	CASSPPGTPFHEQYF
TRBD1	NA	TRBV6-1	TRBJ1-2	TGTGCCAGCAGTGGGGGGACAGGGAGAAACTATGGCTACACCTTC	CASSGGTGRNYGYTF
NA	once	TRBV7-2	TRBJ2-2	TGTGCCAGCAGCTTCGATTCCACCGGGGAGCTGTTTTTT	CASSFDSTGELFF
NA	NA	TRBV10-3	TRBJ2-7	TGTGCCATCAGTCCCCCCGGGGGTCCCTATTACGAGCAGTACTTC	CAISPPGGPYYEQYF
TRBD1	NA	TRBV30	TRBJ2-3	TGTGCCTGGAGTGTATTTGGACAGGGGGCCTCAGATACGCAGTATTTT	CAWSVFGQGASDTQYF
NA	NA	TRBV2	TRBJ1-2	TGTGCCACCTGGACAGACTATGGCTACACCTTC	CATWTDYGYTF
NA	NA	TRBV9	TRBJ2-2	TGTGCCAGCAGCTACCTGGAGGACACCGGGGAGCTGTTTTTT	CASSYLEDTGELFF
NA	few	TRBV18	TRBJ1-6	TGTGCCAGCTCACCGAATTCAGTGGTGGAAGAGCCCCTCCACTTT	CASSPNSVVEEPLHF
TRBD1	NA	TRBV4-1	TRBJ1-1	TGCGCCAGCAGCCAGGATCAGGGGGCTGAAGCTTTCTTT	CASSQDQGAEAFF
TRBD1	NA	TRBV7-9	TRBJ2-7	TGTGCCAGCAGAATCGGGACAGGGTTTCGCGAGCAGTACTTC	CASRIGTGFREQYF
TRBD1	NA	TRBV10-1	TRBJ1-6	TGCGCCAGCAGTGAGTCCCCCAGGGGGGATTCACCCCTCCACTTT	CASSESPRGDSPLHF
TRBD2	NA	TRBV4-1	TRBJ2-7	TGCGCCAGCAGCCAAGAGACTAGCGGAGTCCCCTCCTACGAGCAGTACTTC	CASSQETSGVPSYEQYF
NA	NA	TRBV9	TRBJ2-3	TGTGCCAGCAGCGTGGTAGTGGGGGGCGTAGATACGCAGTATTTT	CASSVVVGGVDTQYF
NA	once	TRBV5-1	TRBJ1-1	TGCGCCAGCAGCTTGTCCGAAAACAGGCCGATGGAAGCTTTCTTT	CASSLSENRPMEAFF
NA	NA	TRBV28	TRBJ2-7	TGTGCCAGCAGCAACTTCGGCTACGAGCAGTACTTC	CASSNFGYEQYF
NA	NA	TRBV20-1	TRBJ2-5	TGCAGTGCTTCCACGGGAGAGACCCAGTACTTC	CSASTGETQYF
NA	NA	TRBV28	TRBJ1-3	TGTGCCAGCAGTTTGGGAGAGTTCTCTGGAAACACCATATATTTT	CASSLGEFSGNTIYF
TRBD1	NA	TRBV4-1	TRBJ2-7	TGCGCCAGCAGCCAACAACAGGGGGCGACCTACGAGCAGTACTTC	CASSQQQGATYEQYF
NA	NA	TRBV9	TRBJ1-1	TGTGCCAGCAGCGTAACGGGGTCGGACACTGAAGCTTTCTTT	CASSVTGSDTEAFF
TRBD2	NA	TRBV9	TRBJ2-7	TGTGCCAGCAGCGCGACTAGCGGCCCCTACGAGCAGTACTTC	CASSATSGPYEQYF
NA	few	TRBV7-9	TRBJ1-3	TGTGCCAGCAGCCGAGGGACAAGCCCCCATATTTTC	CASSRGTSPHIF
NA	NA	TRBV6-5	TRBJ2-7	TGTGCCAGCAGTTACGGGACACCGCCTTACGAGCAGTACTTC	CASSYGTPPYEQYF
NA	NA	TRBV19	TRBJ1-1	TGTGCCAGTATTAACCTGAACACTGAAGCTTTCTTT	CASINLNTEAFF
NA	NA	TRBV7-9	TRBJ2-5	TGTGCCAGCAGCTTAATTAACGGCGGTGAAGAGACCCAGTACTTC	CASSLINGGEETQYF
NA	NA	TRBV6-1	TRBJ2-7	TGTGCCAGCAGCACAGGGCCCGAGCAGTACTTC	CASSTGPEQYF
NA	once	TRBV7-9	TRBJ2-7	TGTGCCAGCAGCCATTCTACTATATACTCCTACGAGCAGTACTTC	CASSHSTIYSYEQYF
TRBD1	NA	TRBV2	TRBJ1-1	TGTGCCACTACCGACAGGGGAGGGACTGAAGCTTTCTTT	CATTDRGGTEAFF
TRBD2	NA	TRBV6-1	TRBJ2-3	TGTGCCAGCAGCCGACTAGCGGGAGGTGTAGATACGCAGTATTTT	CASSRLAGGVDTQYF
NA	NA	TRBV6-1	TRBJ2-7	TGTGCCAGCAGTGAAGAAGCGGACCTATACGAGCAGTACTTC	CASSEEADLYEQYF
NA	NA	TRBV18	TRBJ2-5	TGTGCCAGCTCACCAGGGGCTCTTCAGCAAGAGACCCAGTACTTC	CASSPGALQQETQYF
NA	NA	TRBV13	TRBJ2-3	TGTGCCAGCAGCTCCGATGGGGCATCTAGCACAGATACGCAGTATTTT	CASSSDGASSTDTQYF
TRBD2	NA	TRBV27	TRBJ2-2	TGTGCCAGCACCTTTTTTGGGACTAGCTATGCCGGGGAGCTGTTTTTT	CASTFFGTSYAGELFF
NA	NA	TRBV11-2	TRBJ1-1	TGTGCCAGCAGCGCTTTAAGCACTGAAGCTTTCTTT	CASSALSTEAFF
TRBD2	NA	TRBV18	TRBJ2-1	TGTGCCAGCTCAGCCGGGACTATCAACAATGAGCAGTTCTTC	CASSAGTINNEQFF
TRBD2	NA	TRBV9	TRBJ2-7	TGTGCCAGCAGCGCGGCTAGCGGGCCCTACGAGCAGTACTTC	CASSAASGPYEQYF
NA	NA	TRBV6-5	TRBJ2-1	TGTGCCACATCCCCTCAAGTCAATGAGCAGTTCTTC	CATSPQVNEQFF
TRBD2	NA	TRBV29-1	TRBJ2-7	TGCAGCGTTAGCGGGGGGGACGCCTACGAGCAGTACTTC	CSVSGGDAYEQYF
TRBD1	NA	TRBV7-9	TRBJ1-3	TGTGCCAGCAGCTTGACAGGGGACGGAAACACCATATATTTT	CASSLTGDGNTIYF
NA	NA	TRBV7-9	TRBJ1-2	TGTGCCAGCAGCCCCCTCGTCCGTGATCTGAGTTACTATGGCTACACCTTC	CASSPLVRDLSYYGYTF
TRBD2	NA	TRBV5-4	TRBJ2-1	TGTGCCAGCAGCTTCGGGGGGGGCCCCAATGAGCAGTTCTTC	CASSFGGGPNEQFF
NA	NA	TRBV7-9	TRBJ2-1	TGTGCCAGCAGCCCGGGCCCTAATGAGCAGTTCTTC	CASSPGPNEQFF
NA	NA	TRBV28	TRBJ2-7	TGTGCCAGCAGTTTATCGCAGCTCTCCTACGAGCAGTACTTC	CASSLSQLSYEQYF
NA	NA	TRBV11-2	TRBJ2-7	TGTGCCAGCACCTGGGGGACGGATCTCTCCTACGAGCAGTACTTC	CASTWGTDLSYEQYF
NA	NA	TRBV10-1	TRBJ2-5	TGCGCCAGCAGTGAGTCTCGGGCAGGGGTCGAGACCCAGTACTTC	CASSESRAGVETQYF
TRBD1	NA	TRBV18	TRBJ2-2	TGTGCCAGCTCACCGTCCAACAGGGGGTCGAACACCGGGGAGCTGTTTTTT	CASSPSNRGSNTGELFF
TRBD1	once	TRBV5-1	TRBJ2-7	TGCGCCAGCAGCTTCCGGGACAGGGTTTACGAGCAGTACTTC	CASSFRDRVYEQYF
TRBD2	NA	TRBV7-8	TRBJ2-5	TGTGCCAGCAGCCTCTTAGCGGGAGCGGAGACCCAGTACTTC	CASSLLAGAETQYF
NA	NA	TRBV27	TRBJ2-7	TGTGCCAGCAGTTTAAGTACTAAGAGTTATACCGAGCAGTACTTC	CASSLSTKSYTEQYF
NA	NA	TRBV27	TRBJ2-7	TGTGCCAGCAGTCCCCTCCATTGGACCTCCCGACTTTCCTACGAGCAGTACTTC	CASSPLHWTSRLSYEQYF
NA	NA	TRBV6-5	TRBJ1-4	TGTGCCACCTACAGGGAGGGTAATGAAAAACTGTTTTTT	CATYREGNEKLFF
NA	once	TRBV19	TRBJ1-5	TGTGCCAGTTCCCAGGACTCTAATAGCAATCAGCCCCAGCATTTT	CASSQDSNSNQPQHF
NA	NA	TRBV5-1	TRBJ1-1	TGCGCCAGCAGCTTGACTGGGGGCATGAACACTGAAGCTTTCTTT	CASSLTGGMNTEAFF
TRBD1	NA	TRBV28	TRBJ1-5	TGTGCCAGCAGCCTAGGACAGGGGCATCAGCCCCAGCATTTT	CASSLGQGHQPQHF
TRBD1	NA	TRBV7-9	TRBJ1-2	TGTGCCAGCAGCTTAGGGACAGGAGGGTTGGATGGCTACACCTTC	CASSLGTGGLDGYTF
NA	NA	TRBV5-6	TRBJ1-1	TGTGCCAGCAGCCTGGGACGGGAAGCTTTCTTT	CASSLGREAFF
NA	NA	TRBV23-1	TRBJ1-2	TGCGCCAGCAGTCAATTGGGCCTCAGGACAACTAACTATGGCTACACCTTC	CASSQLGLRTTNYGYTF
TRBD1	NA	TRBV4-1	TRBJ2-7	TGCGCCAGCAGCCAGGACAGGGGGCCGGGGTACGAGCAGTACTTC	CASSQDRGPGYEQYF
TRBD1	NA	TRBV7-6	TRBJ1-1	TGTGCCAGCAGCTTAGCCCGAACACTTCCCGGGACAGGGGGCACTGAAGCTTTCTTT	CASSLARTLPGTGGTEAFF
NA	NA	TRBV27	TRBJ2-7	TGTGCCAGCAGTCTCAACCAGGGGCAGGAGCAGTACTTC	CASSLNQGQEQYF